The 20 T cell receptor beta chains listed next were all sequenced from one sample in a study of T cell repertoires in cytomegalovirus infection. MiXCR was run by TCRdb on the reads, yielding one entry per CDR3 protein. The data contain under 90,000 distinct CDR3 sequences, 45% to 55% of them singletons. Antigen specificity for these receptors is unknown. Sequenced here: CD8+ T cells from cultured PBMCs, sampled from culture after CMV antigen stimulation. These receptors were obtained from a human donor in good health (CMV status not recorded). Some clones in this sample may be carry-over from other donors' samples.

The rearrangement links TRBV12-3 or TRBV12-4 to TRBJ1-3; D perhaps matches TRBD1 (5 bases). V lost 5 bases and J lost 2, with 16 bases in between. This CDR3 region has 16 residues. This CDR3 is CASSAGTEGTGNTIYF. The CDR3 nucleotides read TGTGCCAGCAGTGCAGGGACGGAGGGGACTGGAAACACCATATATTTT.

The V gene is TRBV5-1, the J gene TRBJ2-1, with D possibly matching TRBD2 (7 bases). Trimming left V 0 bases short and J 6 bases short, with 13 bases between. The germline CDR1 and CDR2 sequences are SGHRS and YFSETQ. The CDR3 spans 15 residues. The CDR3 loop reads CASSLEEGGRNEQFF. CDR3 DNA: TGCGCCAGCAGCTTGGAAGAGGGGGGGCGCAATGAGCAGTTCTTC.

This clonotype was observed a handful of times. The CDR3 region is CASSLLREGGEQFF. The CDR3 coding sequence is TGTGCCAGCAGCTTATTGCGGGAGGGCGGTGAGCAGTTCTTC. V gene TRBV7-9 combines with J gene TRBJ2-1, with 9 bases lining up with TRBD2. J was trimmed by 9 bases and V by 2 bases; bases with no gene match: 5. Germline assignment: CDR1 SEHNR and CDR2 FQNEAQ (reference sequence). CDR3 length equals 14 residues.

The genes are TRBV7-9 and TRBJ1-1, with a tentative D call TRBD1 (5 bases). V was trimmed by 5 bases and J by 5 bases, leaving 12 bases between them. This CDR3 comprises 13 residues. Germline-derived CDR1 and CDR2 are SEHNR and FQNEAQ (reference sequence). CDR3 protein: CASSDGTQTEAFF. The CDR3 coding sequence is TGTGCCAGCAGCGACGGGACCCAAACTGAAGCTTTCTTT.

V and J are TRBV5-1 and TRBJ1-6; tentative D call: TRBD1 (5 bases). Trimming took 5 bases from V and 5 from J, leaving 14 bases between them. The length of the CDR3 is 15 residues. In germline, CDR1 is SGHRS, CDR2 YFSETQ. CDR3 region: CASSVKTDHNSPLHF. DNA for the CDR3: TGCGCCAGCAGTGTGAAGACAGATCATAATTCACCCCTCCACTTT.

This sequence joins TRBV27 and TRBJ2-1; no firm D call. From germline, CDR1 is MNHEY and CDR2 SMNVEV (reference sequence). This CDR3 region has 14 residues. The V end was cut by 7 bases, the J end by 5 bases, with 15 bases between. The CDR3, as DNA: TGTGCCAGCACGTCGGGTCGGCGGCACAATGAGCAGTTCTTC. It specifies CASTSGRRHNEQFF.

The CDR3 loop reads CASSAREGNSPLHF. The DNA for the CDR3 is TGTGCCAGCAGCGCCAGGGAGGGCAATTCACCCCTCCACTTT. The chain couples TRBV7-9 to TRBJ1-6; tentative D call: TRBD1 (5 bases). Trimming took off 5 bases at V and 7 bases at J, with 12 bases between the two ends. CDR1 and CDR2 (germline): SEHNR, FQNEAQ (reference sequence). The CDR3 loop spans 14 amino acids.

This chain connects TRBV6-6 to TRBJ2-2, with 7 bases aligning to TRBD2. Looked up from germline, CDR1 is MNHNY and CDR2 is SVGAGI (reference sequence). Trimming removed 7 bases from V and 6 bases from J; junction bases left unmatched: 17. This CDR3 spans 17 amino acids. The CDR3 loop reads CASTSTPGGRRAGELFF. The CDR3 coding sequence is TGTGCCAGCACCTCAACTCCGGGGGGTAGACGAGCCGGGGAGCTGTTTTTT.

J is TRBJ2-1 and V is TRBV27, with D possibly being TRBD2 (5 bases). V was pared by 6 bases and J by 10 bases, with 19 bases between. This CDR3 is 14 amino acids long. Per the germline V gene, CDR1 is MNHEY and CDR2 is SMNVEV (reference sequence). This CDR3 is CASSSGAHMGEQFF. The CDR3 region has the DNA TGTGCCAGCAGCAGCGGAGCCCATATGGGCGAGCAGTTCTTC.

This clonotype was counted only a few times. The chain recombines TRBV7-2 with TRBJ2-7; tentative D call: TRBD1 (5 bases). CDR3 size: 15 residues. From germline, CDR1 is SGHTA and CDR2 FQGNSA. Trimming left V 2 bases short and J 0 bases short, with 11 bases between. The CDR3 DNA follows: TGTGCCAGCAGCTTACACAGGTTAACCTCCTACGAGCAGTACTTC. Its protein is CASSLHRLTSYEQYF.

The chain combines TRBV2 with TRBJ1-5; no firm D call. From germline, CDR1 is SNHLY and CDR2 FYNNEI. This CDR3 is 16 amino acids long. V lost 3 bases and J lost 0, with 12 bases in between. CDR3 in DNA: TGTGCCAGCAGTGAGCTAGGGTGGTATAGCAATCAGCCCCAGCATTTT. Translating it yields CASSELGWYSNQPQHF.

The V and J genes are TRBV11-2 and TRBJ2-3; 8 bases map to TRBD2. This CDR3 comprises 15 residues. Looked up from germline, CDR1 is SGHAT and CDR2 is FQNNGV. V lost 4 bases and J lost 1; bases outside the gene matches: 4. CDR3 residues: CASSYTSGGTDTQYF. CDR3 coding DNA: TGTGCCAGCAGCTACACTAGCGGAGGCACAGATACGCAGTATTTT. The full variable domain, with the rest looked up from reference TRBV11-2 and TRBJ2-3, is EAGVAQSPRYKIIEKRQSVAFWCNPISGHATLYWYQQILGQGPKLLIQFQNNGVVDDSQLPKDRFSAERLKGVDSTLKIQPAKLEDSAVYLCASSYTSGGTDTQYFGPGTRLTVL.

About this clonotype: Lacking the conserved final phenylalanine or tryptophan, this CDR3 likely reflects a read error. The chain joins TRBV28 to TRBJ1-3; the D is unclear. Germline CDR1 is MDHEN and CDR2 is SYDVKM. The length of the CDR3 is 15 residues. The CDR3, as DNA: TGTGCCAGCAGACAACCCCTGAGCTCTGGAAACATCATATATTTA. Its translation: CASRQPLSSGNIIYL.

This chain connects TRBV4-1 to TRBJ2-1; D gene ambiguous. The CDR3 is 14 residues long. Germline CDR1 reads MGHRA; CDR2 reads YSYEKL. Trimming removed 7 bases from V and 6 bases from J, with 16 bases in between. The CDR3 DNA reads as TGCGCCAGCACCCCGGCCCTAGGACGCAATGAGCAGTTCTTC. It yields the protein CASTPALGRNEQFF.

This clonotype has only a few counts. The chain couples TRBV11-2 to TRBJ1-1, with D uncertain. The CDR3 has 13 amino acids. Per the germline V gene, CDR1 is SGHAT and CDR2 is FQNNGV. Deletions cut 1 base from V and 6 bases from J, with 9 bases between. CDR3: CASSLGRSSEAFF. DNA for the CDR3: TGTGCCAGCAGCTTAGGGCGGTCTTCTGAAGCTTTCTTT.

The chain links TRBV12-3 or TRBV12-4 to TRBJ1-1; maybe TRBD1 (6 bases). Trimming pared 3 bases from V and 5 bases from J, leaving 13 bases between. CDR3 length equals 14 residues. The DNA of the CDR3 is TGTGCCAGCAGTTTCGTTGGGGGCGGGACTGAAGCTTTCTTT. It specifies CASSFVGGGTEAFF.

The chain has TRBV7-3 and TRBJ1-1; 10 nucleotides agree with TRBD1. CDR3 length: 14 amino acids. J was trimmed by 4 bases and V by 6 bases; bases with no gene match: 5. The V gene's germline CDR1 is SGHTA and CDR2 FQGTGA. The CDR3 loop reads CASRRDRGGTEAFF. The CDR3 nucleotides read TGTGCCAGCAGACGGGACAGGGGAGGCACTGAAGCTTTCTTT.

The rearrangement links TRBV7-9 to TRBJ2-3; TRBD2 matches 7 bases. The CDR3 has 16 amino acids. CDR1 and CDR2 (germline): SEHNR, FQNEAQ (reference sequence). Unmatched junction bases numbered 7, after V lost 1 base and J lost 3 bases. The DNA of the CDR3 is TGTGCCAGCAGCTTAGTGGCTAGCGGAGTGACAGATACGCAGTATTTT. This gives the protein CASSLVASGVTDTQYF.

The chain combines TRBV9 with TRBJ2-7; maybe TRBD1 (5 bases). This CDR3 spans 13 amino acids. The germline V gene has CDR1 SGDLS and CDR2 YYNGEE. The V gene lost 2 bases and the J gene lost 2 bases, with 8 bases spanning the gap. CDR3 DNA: TGTGCCAGCAGCGTTGACAGCCCCTACGAGCAGTACTTC. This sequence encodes CASSVDSPYEQYF. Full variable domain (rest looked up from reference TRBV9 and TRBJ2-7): DSGVTQTPKHLITATGQRVTLRCSPRSGDLSVYWYQQSLDQGLQFLIQYYNGEERAKGNILERFSAQQFPDLHSELNLSSLELGDSALYFCASSVDSPYEQYFGPGTRLTVT.

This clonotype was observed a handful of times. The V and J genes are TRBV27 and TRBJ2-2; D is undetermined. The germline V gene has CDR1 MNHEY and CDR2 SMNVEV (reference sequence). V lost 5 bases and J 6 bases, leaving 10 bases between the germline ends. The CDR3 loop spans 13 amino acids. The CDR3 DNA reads TGTGCCAGCAGTCCAGATTATCCCGGGGAGCTGTTTTTT. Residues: CASSPDYPGELFF.